These T cell receptor beta chains were read from a single sample in a study of T cells in Graves' hyperthyroidism and ophthalmopathy. TCRdb reanalysed the multiplex PCR reads using MiXCR and keeps one entry per CDR3 protein. The table shows around 600,000 distinct CDR3 sequences, with approximately 42% occurring only once. Source material: peripheral blood or thyroid tissue (not recorded which). All receptors come from an adult man with Graves' disease, either hyperthyroidism or ophthalmopathy (not recorded which). The CDR3 runs from the conserved cysteine through the conserved F or W. Fields, in order: V gene, clone size, J gene, D gene, CDR3 protein, CDR3 DNA. A D gene is named only where the DNA matches it firmly. Clone size is not always given. Where it is, it says once, few, many or a class for expanded clones.

V gene: TRBV5-1
clone size: NA
J gene: TRBJ2-7
D gene: NA
CDR3 protein: CASSLVSVMFNEQYF
CDR3 DNA: TGCGCCAGCAGCTTGGTTAGCGTGATGTTTAACGAGCAGTACTTC

V gene: TRBV10-3
clone size: NA
J gene: TRBJ2-7
D gene: TRBD1
CDR3 protein: CAISEDRDRGGEQYF
CDR3 DNA: TGTGCCATCAGTGAAGACCGGGACAGGGGCGGCGAGCAGTACTTC

V gene: TRBV2
clone size: NA
J gene: TRBJ1-2
D gene: TRBD1
CDR3 protein: CASSLEGPRDSNYGYTF
CDR3 DNA: TGTGCCAGCAGTTTGGAAGGGCCTCGGGACAGTAACTATGGCTACACCTTC

V gene: TRBV10-2
clone size: NA
J gene: TRBJ1-6
D gene: NA
CDR3 protein: CASSDPSNTRNSPLHF
CDR3 DNA: TGCGCCAGCAGTGACCCTTCAAACACGCGGAATTCACCCCTCCACTTT

V gene: TRBV2
clone size: once
J gene: TRBJ1-5
D gene: NA
CDR3 protein: CASSEVRGIAGNQPQHF
CDR3 DNA: TGTGCCAGCAGTGAAGTCCGGGGAATTGCTGGCAATCAGCCCCAGCATTTT

V gene: TRBV7-2
clone size: NA
J gene: TRBJ1-2
D gene: TRBD1
CDR3 protein: CASSQETGDFYGYTF
CDR3 DNA: TGTGCCAGCAGCCAAGAAACAGGGGATTTCTATGGCTACACCTTC

V gene: TRBV25-1
clone size: once
J gene: TRBJ2-5
D gene: TRBD2
CDR3 protein: CASSESGEAQYF
CDR3 DNA: TGTGCCAGCAGTGAAAGCGGGGAGGCCCAGTACTTC

V gene: TRBV7-2
clone size: NA
J gene: TRBJ1-1
D gene: TRBD1
CDR3 protein: CASPGTGPNTEAFF
CDR3 DNA: TGTGCCAGCCCCGGGACAGGGCCGAACACTGAAGCTTTCTTT

V gene: TRBV13
clone size: NA
J gene: TRBJ2-5
D gene: NA
CDR3 protein: CASSSRDTQETQYF
CDR3 DNA: TGTGCCAGCAGCTCCCGGGACACTCAAGAGACCCAGTACTTC

V gene: TRBV20-1
clone size: NA
J gene: TRBJ1-1
D gene: NA
CDR3 protein: CSARPTGNTEAFF
CDR3 DNA: TGCAGTGCTCGTCCAACAGGGAACACTGAAGCTTTCTTT

V gene: TRBV29-1
clone size: many
J gene: TRBJ1-2
D gene: TRBD1
CDR3 protein: CSVENRGLGGYTF
CDR3 DNA: TGCAGCGTTGAAAACAGGGGGCTGGGAGGCTACACCTTC

V gene: TRBV11-2
clone size: NA
J gene: TRBJ1-4
D gene: NA
CDR3 protein: CASSLVGKEKLFF
CDR3 DNA: TGTGCCAGCAGCCTAGTGGGGAAGGAAAAACTGTTTTTT

V gene: TRBV28
clone size: NA
J gene: TRBJ2-7
D gene: TRBD1
CDR3 protein: CASTGTGDTCEQYF
CDR3 DNA: TGTGCCAGCACTGGGACAGGTGACACCTGCGAGCAGTACTTC

V gene: TRBV29-1
clone size: NA
J gene: TRBJ1-5
D gene: NA
CDR3 protein: CSLEGARQPQHF
CDR3 DNA: TGCAGCTTAGAAGGGGCGCGCCAGCCCCAGCATTTT

V gene: TRBV5-6
clone size: NA
J gene: TRBJ1-6
D gene: TRBD1
CDR3 protein: CASGRPGDRYSPLHF
CDR3 DNA: TGTGCCAGCGGCCGACCCGGGGACAGGTATTCACCCCTCCACTTT

V gene: TRBV24-1
clone size: NA
J gene: TRBJ2-6
D gene: NA
CDR3 protein: CATSPTGANVLTF
CDR3 DNA: TGTGCCACCAGCCCGACAGGAGCTAACGTCCTGACTTTC

V gene: TRBV5-1
clone size: NA
J gene: TRBJ2-7
D gene: NA
CDR3 protein: CASSLKGPYDEQYF
CDR3 DNA: TGCGCCAGCAGCTTGAAGGGACCGTACGACGAGCAGTACTTC

V gene: TRBV7-8
clone size: NA
J gene: TRBJ2-2
D gene: TRBD1
CDR3 protein: CASSLGTGATGELFF
CDR3 DNA: TGTGCCAGCAGCTTAGGGACAGGGGCCACCGGGGAGCTGTTTTTT

V gene: TRBV6-1
clone size: few
J gene: TRBJ2-7
D gene: TRBD2
CDR3 protein: CASTAAGGSYEQYF
CDR3 DNA: TGTGCCAGCACCGCAGCGGGAGGGTCCTACGAGCAGTACTTC